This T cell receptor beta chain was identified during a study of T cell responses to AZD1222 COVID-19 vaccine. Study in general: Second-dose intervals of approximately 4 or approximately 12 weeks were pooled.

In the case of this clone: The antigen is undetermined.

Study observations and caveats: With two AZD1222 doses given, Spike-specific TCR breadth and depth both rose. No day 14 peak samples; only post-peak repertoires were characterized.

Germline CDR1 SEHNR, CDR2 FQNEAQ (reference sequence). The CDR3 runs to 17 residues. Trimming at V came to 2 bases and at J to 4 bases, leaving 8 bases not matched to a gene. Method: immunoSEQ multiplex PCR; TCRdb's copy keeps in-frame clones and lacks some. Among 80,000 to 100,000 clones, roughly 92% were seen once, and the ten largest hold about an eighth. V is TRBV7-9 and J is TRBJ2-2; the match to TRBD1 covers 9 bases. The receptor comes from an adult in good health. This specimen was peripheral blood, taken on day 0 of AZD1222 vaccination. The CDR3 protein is CASSLPTYRGPTGELFF. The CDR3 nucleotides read TGTGCCAGCAGCTTACCGACATACAGGGGGCCCACCGGGGAGCTGTTTTTT.